This is a list of T cell receptor beta chains from one sample in a study of monozygotic twins with inflammatory bowel disease. TCRdb derives one entry per CDR3 protein from the 5' RACE reads, leaving out DNA. This table lists under 350,000 distinct CDR3 sequences. Material: blood. Receptors originate from a human donor with ulcerative colitis or Crohn's disease, or a healthy co-twin of an affected twin (not recorded which). Each CDR3 is given with its conserved first and last residue.

CDR3aa: CASTSWGDTQYF
j_gene: TRBJ2-3
v_gene: TRBV27

CDR3aa: CASSVESSGGITDTQYF
j_gene: TRBJ2-3
v_gene: TRBV9

CDR3aa: CASSRNRDIKTEAFF
j_gene: TRBJ1-1
v_gene: TRBV5-1

CDR3aa: CASSPGAGGKETQYF
j_gene: TRBJ2-5
v_gene: TRBV5-4

CDR3aa: CASRGAAGTGDEYEQYF
j_gene: TRBJ2-7
v_gene: TRBV12-3/TRBV12-4

CDR3aa: CASSYSTQSDTEAFF
j_gene: TRBJ1-1
v_gene: TRBV6-5

CDR3aa: CASSPGLVKLSTDTQYF
j_gene: TRBJ2-3
v_gene: TRBV5-4

CDR3aa: CASSQAIAGLSYEQYF
j_gene: TRBJ2-7
v_gene: TRBV4-3

CDR3aa: CATSRDLAGIEAFF
j_gene: TRBJ1-1
v_gene: TRBV15

CDR3aa: CASSSGDSNYGYTF
j_gene: TRBJ1-2
v_gene: TRBV19

CDR3aa: CASSLSGTGISYEQYF
j_gene: TRBJ2-7
v_gene: TRBV5-1

CDR3aa: CASSYSLDYVRVTGELFF
j_gene: TRBJ2-2
v_gene: TRBV6-2/TRBV6-3

CDR3aa: CASSFVGRGSSHEQFF
j_gene: TRBJ2-1
v_gene: TRBV5-6

CDR3aa: CASSLGGTGGVQPQHF
j_gene: TRBJ1-5
v_gene: TRBV5-1

CDR3aa: CSASYSQAGNTIYF
j_gene: TRBJ1-3
v_gene: TRBV20-1

CDR3aa: CASTNLPVGGANTGELFF
j_gene: TRBJ2-2
v_gene: TRBV28

CDR3aa: CATLPPHGQSYNEQFF
j_gene: TRBJ2-1
v_gene: TRBV28

CDR3aa: CATSAGTGKSIQYF
j_gene: TRBJ2-4
v_gene: TRBV24-1

CDR3aa: CSATLGSNQPQHF
j_gene: TRBJ1-5
v_gene: TRBV20-1

CDR3aa: CASSIQGLVGTEAFF
j_gene: TRBJ1-1
v_gene: TRBV19

CDR3aa: CASRRPGQGYEQYF
j_gene: TRBJ2-7
v_gene: TRBV6-1

CDR3aa: CSARFPTAYEQYF
j_gene: TRBJ2-7
v_gene: TRBV20-1

CDR3aa: CASSIHKTRKSSYEQYF
j_gene: TRBJ2-7
v_gene: TRBV5-1

CDR3aa: CSATRTGGLEQFF
j_gene: TRBJ2-1
v_gene: TRBV20-1

CDR3aa: CASSSRWDNWSPSGRTDEQFF
j_gene: TRBJ2-1
v_gene: TRBV11-1

CDR3aa: CSVEVISYNEQFF
j_gene: TRBJ2-1
v_gene: TRBV29-1

CDR3aa: CASSQVPATPLHF
j_gene: TRBJ1-6
v_gene: TRBV3-1

CDR3aa: CSASGQGYQPQHF
j_gene: TRBJ1-5
v_gene: TRBV20-1

CDR3aa: CASSLVRRSGNTIYF
j_gene: TRBJ1-3
v_gene: TRBV12-3/TRBV12-4

CDR3aa: CASSQVLLETQYF
j_gene: TRBJ2-5
v_gene: TRBV4-3

CDR3aa: CSGGSPYEQYF
j_gene: TRBJ2-7
v_gene: TRBV29-1

CDR3aa: CASSSGTGSSPLHF
j_gene: TRBJ1-6
v_gene: TRBV12-3/TRBV12-4

CDR3aa: CASSQDPMDTQYF
j_gene: TRBJ2-3
v_gene: TRBV4-3